These 17 T cell receptor beta chains share one sample of origin, sequenced in a study of OX40 agonist ivuxolimab in advanced cancers. TCRdb keeps only in-frame clones here, not all; method: immunoSEQ multiplex PCR. This table has about 35,000 clones, roughly four fifths appearing once. Material: CD4+ or CD8+ T cells sorted from blood, obtained in a trial of the OX40 agonist ivuxolimab. All receptors derive from an adult with an advanced solid tumor such as melanoma, head and neck, liver or kidney cancer.

This clone has a handful of counts. The V gene is TRBV7-3, the J gene TRBJ1-6, with D tentatively TRBD1 (6 bases). CDR1 is SGHTA and CDR2 is FQGTGA in the germline V gene. The CDR3 is 15 amino acids. Trimming removed 2 bases at V and 9 bases at J, with 14 bases between. CDR3 DNA: TGTGCCAGCAGCTTATCTCCAGGGGTTAGTTCACCCCTCCACTTT. Translating gives CASSLSPGVSSPLHF.

V gene TRBV5-1 combines with J gene TRBJ1-2; D not resolved. The CDR3 spans 11 residues. Germline CDR1 SGHRS, CDR2 YFSETQ. V gave up 4 bases and J gave up 4 bases, with 5 bases separating them. This chain's CDR3 is CASSLGYGYTF. In DNA form, the CDR3 reads TGCGCCAGCAGCCTTGGCTATGGCTACACCTTC.

This clone was observed a handful of times. The J gene is TRBJ1-1, the V gene TRBV5-1, with D possibly TRBD1 on 5 matching bases. The CDR3 has 13 amino acids. Germline CDR1 SGHRS, CDR2 YFSETQ. V gave up 5 bases and J gave up 0 bases, with 8 bases separating them. The CDR3 loop is CASRQAMNTEAFF. In nucleotides, the CDR3 is TGCGCCAGCAGACAGGCTATGAACACTGAAGCTTTCTTT.

This chain links TRBV5-6 with TRBJ1-1; D ambiguous. CDR3 size: 11 residues. Trimming left V 1 base short and J 2 bases short, with 0 bases between. CDR1 SGHDT and CDR2 YYEEEE come from the germline V gene. The CDR3 nucleotides read TGTGCCAGCAGCTTGAACACTGAAGCTTTCTTT. This gives the protein CASSLNTEAFF.

V gene TRBV6-5 combines with J gene TRBJ1-5; 7 nucleotides agree with TRBD1. Germline V gene sequence: CDR1 MNHEY, CDR2 SVGAGI. This CDR3 is built from 12 residues. J lost 6 bases, V lost 6 bases, and 2 bases had no gene match. CDR3 loop: CASRRQGQPQHF. In nucleotides, the CDR3 is TGTGCCAGCAGGCGACAGGGTCAGCCCCAGCATTTT.

The rearrangement joins TRBV7-6 to TRBJ2-1, with 8 bases matching TRBD1. CDR1 SGHVS and CDR2 FNYEAQ come from the germline V gene. The CDR3 is made up of 15 amino acids. V lost 6 bases to trimming and J lost 5 bases; unmatched junction nucleotides: 9. The CDR3 region is CASRRQGHDDNEQFF. In DNA form, the CDR3 reads TGTGCCAGCAGACGACAGGGGCATGACGACAATGAGCAGTTCTTC.

A word on this clone: Distinct nucleotide sequences in the sample also encode this CDR3. V gene TRBV18 combines with J gene TRBJ2-5; D is unresolved. The germline gives CDR1 KGHSH, CDR2 LQKENI. The CDR3 runs 11 residues. Trimming took 1 base from V and 5 from J, leaving 2 bases between them. As DNA, the CDR3 is TGTGCCAGCTCACCACAGGAGACCCAGTACTTC. Encoded protein: CASSPQETQYF.

V and J are TRBV4-1 and TRBJ2-7, with 12 bases matching TRBD2. V shed 3 bases and J 4 bases; nucleotides not matched to a gene: 7. CDR3 length: 16 residues. Germline V gene sequence: CDR1 MGHRA, CDR2 YSYEKL. In DNA, the CDR3 is TGCGCCAGCAGCCAGGCGCGACTAGCGGGAGCATACGAGCAGTACTTC. This translates into CASSQARLAGAYEQYF.

The gene calls are TRBV5-4 and TRBJ2-3; the D is unclear. V lost 7 bases, J lost 2 bases, and 20 bases lay in between. Germline lookup yields CDR1 SGHNT and CDR2 YYREEE (reference sequence). The CDR3 has 16 residues. CDR3 region: CASSTESPKNTDTQYF. For the CDR3, the DNA is TGTGCCAGCTCTACAGAATCTCCGAAAAACACAGATACGCAGTATTTT.

This sequence joins TRBV10-3 and TRBJ1-6; D unresolved. This CDR3 has 12 amino acids. In germline, CDR1 is ENHRY, CDR2 SYGVKD. Deletions cut 3 bases from V and 10 bases from J, with 7 bases between. CDR3 sequence reads: CAISDRKSPLHF. In DNA, the CDR3 is TGTGCCATCAGTGACAGAAAATCACCCCTCCACTTT.

The chain couples TRBV2 to TRBJ1-3; 8 nucleotides align to TRBD1. The CDR3 loop spans 14 amino acids. V dropped 6 bases and J dropped 4; count of bases not matched to a gene: 5. Germline values: CDR1 SNHLY, CDR2 FYNNEI. CDR3 region: CASRDRGGGNTIYF. DNA of the CDR3: TGTGCCAGCAGAGACAGGGGTGGCGGAAACACCATATATTTT.

V and J are TRBV19 and TRBJ2-1; 16 bases are shared with TRBD2. Looked up from germline, CDR1 is LNHDA and CDR2 is SQIVND (reference sequence). Unmatched junction bases numbered 19, after V lost 4 bases and J lost 10 bases. The CDR3 consists of 20 residues. The CDR3: CASSSQGPGTSGRGAGEQFF. The CDR3 nucleotides are TGTGCCAGTAGTAGTCAGGGCCCCGGGACTAGCGGGAGGGGAGCCGGGGAGCAGTTCTTC.

The chain carries TRBV4-3 and TRBJ1-4; D uncertain. This CDR3 region has 15 residues. CDR1 and CDR2 (germline): LGHNA, YSLEER. The V end was cut by 0 bases, the J end by 5 bases, with 10 bases between. The CDR3 here is CASSQEGLQNEKLFF. The CDR3 DNA sequence: TGCGCCAGCAGCCAAGAAGGGTTGCAGAATGAAAAACTGTTTTTT.

The chain has TRBV6-1 and TRBJ1-4; 7 bases are shared with TRBD1. CDR1 is MNHNS, CDR2 SASEGT, per germline. The V and J ends lost 1 base and 14 bases, in that order; junction bases with no gene match: 4. There are 12 residues in the CDR3. The CDR3 loop reads CASSEGTGLLFF. CDR3 in DNA: TGTGCCAGCAGTGAAGGGACAGGATTGCTGTTTTTT.

The rearrangement joins TRBV5-5 to TRBJ2-5; D might be TRBD1 (6 bases). With 4 bases removed from V and 2 bases from J, the gap between germline ends came to 15 bases. In germline, CDR1 is SGHKS, CDR2 YYEKEE (reference sequence). The CDR3 has 15 amino acids. CDR3 region: CASSTHRTAQETQYF. The CDR3 DNA follows: TGTGCCAGCAGCACACACAGGACAGCACAAGAGACCCAGTACTTC.

The J gene is TRBJ1-5, the V gene TRBV6-6, with 7 bases identical to TRBD1. This CDR3 spans 15 amino acids. Losses at the gene ends were 2 bases for V and 5 bases for J; bases not matched to a gene: 6. CDR1 and CDR2 (germline): MNHNY, SVGAGI (reference sequence). In DNA, the CDR3 is TGTGCCAGCAGTTACGATTGGACAGGCTATCAGCCCCAGCATTTT. Amino acids: CASSYDWTGYQPQHF.

This clone was counted a single time. The chain is built from TRBV29-1 and TRBJ2-4, with D possibly matching TRBD2 (6 bases). Trimming stripped 6 bases from V and 1 base from J, with 19 bases between. Germline CDR1 and CDR2: SQVTM and ANQGSEA. The CDR3 loop spans 16 amino acids. CDR3 sequence reads: CSVGGADILAKNIQYF. The CDR3, as DNA: TGCAGCGTCGGCGGGGCAGATATATTGGCCAAAAACATTCAGTACTTC.